This T cell receptor (beta chain) was found in a study of CD8+ T cells in alopecia areata. Trimming shortened V by 2 bases and J by 5 bases, and 6 bases separated the two germline ends. CDR3 size: 12 residues. Germline CDR1 is ENHRY and CDR2 is SYGVKD. TCR sequencing used cDNA made by reverse transcription of extracted RNA. Sequenced by immunoSEQ multiplex PCR; TCRdb stores in-frame clones only, minus some. The sample has approximately 200,000 clones; 40% to 55% are singletons. Only a few counts were recorded for this clone. The identical CDR3 is also encoded by other nucleotide sequences in the sample. Treatment indicated: oral pan-JAK inhibitor, 5-10 mg twice daily.

Material: CD4+ T cells sorted from blood, obtained at approximately week 36, from a patient treated with tofacitinib. The chain uses TRBV10-3 and TRBJ1-2; D ambiguous. The TCR originated in a human donor with alopecia areata. CDR3 nucleotide sequence: TGTGCCATCAGTGAGGGCAATTATGGCTACACCTTC. Translation gives CAISEGNYGYTF.